The clone carrying this T cell receptor beta chain has a handful of counts. What it recognizes is unknown. V dropped 4 bases and J dropped 2 bases, with 12 bases sitting between them. Germline V lookup: CDR1 SGDLS, CDR2 YYNGEE. CDR3 length equals 14 residues. The source of the sample is a study of beta chain features in type 1 diabetes. Study-wide points: All four CD4+ subsets from Type 1 diabetes patients carried moderately but significantly shorter TCRB CDR3s. Equally in patients and controls, shorter templates might have been favored by PCR.

Sequencing targeted expressed TCRB transcripts, as all isolated RNA had been reverse transcribed. Method: immunoSEQ multiplex PCR; TCRdb's copy keeps in-frame clones and lacks some. Seen here are about 140,000 clones, less than 9% observed once, and the top ten hold 1.4%. The rearrangement joins TRBV9 to TRBJ1-2; D might be TRBD1 (6 bases). The sample was central memory CD4+ T cells from blood. The source is a woman younger than 45 in good health. The CDR3 region is CASSPEGTNYGYTF. CDR3 bases: TGTGCCAGCAGCCCAGAGGGGACAAACTATGGCTACACCTTC.